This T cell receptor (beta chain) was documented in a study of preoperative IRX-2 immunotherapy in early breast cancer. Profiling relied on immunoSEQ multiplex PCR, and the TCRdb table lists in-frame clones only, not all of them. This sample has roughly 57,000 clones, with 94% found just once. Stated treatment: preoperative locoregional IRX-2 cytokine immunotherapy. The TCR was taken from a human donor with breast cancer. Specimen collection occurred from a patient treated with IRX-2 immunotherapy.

CDR3 residues: CASTLAGPNEQFF. The CDR3 DNA reads as TGTGCCAGCACGCTAGCGGGGCCCAATGAGCAGTTCTTC. The V and J genes are TRBV7-2 and TRBJ2-1; 9 bases line up with TRBD2. V was pared by 7 bases and J by 6 bases, with 4 bases of the junction left unmatched. The germline V gene has CDR1 SGHTA and CDR2 FQGNSA. This CDR3 spans 13 amino acids.